The T cell receptor beta chain described here comes from a study of blood T cell repertoires in COVID-19. Study overall: Donors in the United States, Italy and Spain gave samples during acute or convalescent COVID-19. Sample material is recorded as cDNA or gDNA derived from T cells, B-cell-depleted T cells, or PBMCs.

Per the original data handling: Quantification of nucleated cells was approximated via reference gene primer amplification. The method was immunoSEQ multiplex PCR; TCRdb's version includes in-frame clones alone and lacks a portion of them. V, J and clone size were drawn from that table, and D and trimming were deduced from the DNA. The sample contains some 200,000 clones, around 88% of which appear only once. This clonotype originated in a man in his late teens or twenties with active or convalescent COVID-19. The sequenced sample was peripheral blood.

In DNA, the CDR3 is TGTGCCAGCAGCTTAGAGCGGGGAGGCACAGATACGCAGTATTTT. Its translation is CASSLERGGTDTQYF. The J gene is TRBJ2-3, the V gene TRBV7-2, with 7 bases fitting TRBD2. Germline V gives CDR1 SGHTA, CDR2 FQGNSA. The V and J ends lost 1 base and 1 base, in that order; junction bases with no gene match: 2. The CDR3 consists of 15 residues.